This T cell receptor beta chain was found in a study of blood T cell repertoires in COVID-19. Participant-reported clinical history was the basis for cohort assignment. Clones were sequenced by immunoSEQ multiplex PCR, and TCRdb holds only the in-frame ones, with some missing. The table has around 300,000 clones, over 75% seen once. The germline CDR1 and CDR2 sequences are SEHNR and FQNEAQ (reference sequence). The length of the CDR3 is 12 residues. The ends were cut back, 7 bases at V and 1 base at J, with 7 bases in the middle. Specimen: PBMCs or T cells enriched from blood (not recorded which). V usage is TRBV7-9 and J usage is TRBJ2-5, with no clear D. The TCR sequence derives from a woman younger than 30 who had recovered from COVID-19. The DNA for the CDR3 is TGTGCCAGCAAGCGCACCCAAGAGACCCAGTACTTC. Protein sequence: CASKRTQETQYF.